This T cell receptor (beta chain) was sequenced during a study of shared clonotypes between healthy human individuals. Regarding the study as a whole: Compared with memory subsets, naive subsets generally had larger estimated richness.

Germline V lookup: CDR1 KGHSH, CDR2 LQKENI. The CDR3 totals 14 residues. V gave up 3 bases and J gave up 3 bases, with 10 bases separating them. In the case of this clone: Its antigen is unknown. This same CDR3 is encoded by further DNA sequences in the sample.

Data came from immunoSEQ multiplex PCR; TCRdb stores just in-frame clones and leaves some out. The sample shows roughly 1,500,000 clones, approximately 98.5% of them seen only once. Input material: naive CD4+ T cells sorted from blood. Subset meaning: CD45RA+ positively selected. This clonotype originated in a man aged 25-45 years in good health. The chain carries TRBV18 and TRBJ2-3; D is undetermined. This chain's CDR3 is CASSPPERTDTQYF. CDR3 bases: TGTGCCAGCTCACCTCCCGAGAGAACAGATACGCAGTATTTT.